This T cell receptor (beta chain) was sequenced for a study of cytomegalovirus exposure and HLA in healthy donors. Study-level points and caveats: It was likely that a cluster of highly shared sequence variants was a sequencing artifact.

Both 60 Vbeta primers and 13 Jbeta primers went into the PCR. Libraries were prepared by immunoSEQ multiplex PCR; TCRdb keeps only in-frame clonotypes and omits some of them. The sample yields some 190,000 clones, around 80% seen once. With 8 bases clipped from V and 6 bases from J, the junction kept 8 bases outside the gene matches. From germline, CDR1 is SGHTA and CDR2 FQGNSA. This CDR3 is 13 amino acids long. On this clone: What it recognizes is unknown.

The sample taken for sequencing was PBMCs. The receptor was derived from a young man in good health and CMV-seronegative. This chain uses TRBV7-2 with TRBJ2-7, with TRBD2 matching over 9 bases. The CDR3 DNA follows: TGTGCCAGCGGTAGCGGGAGTGTTAGCGAGCAGTACTTC. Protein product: CASGSGSVSEQYF. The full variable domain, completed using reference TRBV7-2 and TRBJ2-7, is GAGVSQSPSNKVTEKGKDVELRCDPISGHTALYWYRQSLGQGLEFLIYFQGNSAPDKSGLPSDRFSAERTGGSVSTLTIQRTQQEDSAVYLCASGSGSVSEQYFGPGTRLTVT.